This T cell receptor (beta chain) was sequenced for a study of T cell responses to AZD1222 COVID-19 vaccine. General observations from the study: Nearly half of spike-specific TCRs reportedly target variant regions that are unmutated in the B.1.351 and B.1.1.7 variants. Repertoire sampling happened only post peak T cell response.

Profiled with immunoSEQ multiplex PCR; TCRdb holds only in-frame clones, not every one. Of 80,000 to 95,000 clones listed, around 92% are singletons. Trimming cost V 0 bases and J 6 bases; bases outside gene matches: 7. The CDR3 extends over 16 amino acids. Germline V gene lookup returns CDR1 WNHNN and CDR2 SYGVQD (reference sequence). Turning to this clone: The target antigen is unknown.

The clonotype originates from an adult in good health. The gene calls are TRBV10-1 and TRBJ2-3, with TRBD2 identical over 9 bases. The specimen was peripheral blood, collected on day 0 of MenACWY control vaccination. The CDR3 region has the DNA TGCGCCAGCAGTGAGTCCGGCTCTAGCGGGGAGGATACGCAGTATTTT. Translated: CASSESGSSGEDTQYF.